Below, 19 T cell receptor beta chains from the same sample are listed, as sequenced in a study of Ad26.COV2.S vaccination and SARS-CoV-2 variants. The protocol was immunoSEQ multiplex PCR, while the TCRdb copy is restricted to in-frame clones and leaves out a portion. The sample lists just over 350,000 clones; 80% to 90% were seen once. The treatment is: roughly 19 received Ad26.COV2.S at low or high dose, single or two shots; 5 received placebo; per-sample allocation not given. Specimens were obtained on day 63 following the first vaccine or placebo injection. Here the sequenced sample was peripheral blood, taken in a trial of Ad26.COV2.S vaccine versus placebo. The receptor source for this set is a person between 18 and 65 years old who received the Ad26.COV2.S COVID-19 vaccine or a placebo.

This chain links TRBV9 with TRBJ2-3; maybe TRBD2 (5 bases). The CDR3 sequence is 14 residues long. CDR1 is SGDLS and CDR2 is YYNGEE in the germline V gene. Between the trimmed V and J ends, which lost 2 bases and 0 bases, there was a span of 7 bases. CDR3: CASSVGESTDTQYF. For the CDR3, the DNA is TGTGCCAGCAGCGTCGGGGAAAGCACAGATACGCAGTATTTT.

V is TRBV21-1 and J is TRBJ1-6; TRBD1 is the table's D call, not checked against the DNA. TRBV21-1 is reported as a pseudogene. The CDR3 loop spans 17 amino acids. In DNA form, the CDR3 reads TGTGCCAGCAGCAAAGCCCCGGCCAGGGGGCGGAATTCACCCCTCCACTTT. Protein product: CASSKAPARGRNSPLHF.

This clone has just a few counts. The chain links TRBV5-1 to TRBJ2-2, with 8 bases that match TRBD2. CDR1 and CDR2 from the germline V gene are SGHRS and YFSETQ. The V gene end was trimmed by 1 base and the J gene end by 0 bases; junction bases not matched to a gene: 5. The CDR3 length is 17 residues. Written as DNA, the CDR3 is TGCGCCAGCAGCTTGCTCTCTAGCGGGTCGAACACCGGGGAGCTGTTTTTT. It specifies CASSLLSSGSNTGELFF.

This rearrangement joins TRBV7-9 to TRBJ2-5, with a weak D call TRBD2 (5 bases). Germline-derived CDR1 and CDR2 are SEHNR and FQNEAQ (reference sequence). This CDR3 is 13 amino acids long. Trimming left V 3 bases short and J 3 bases short, with 8 bases between. CDR3 bases: TGTGCCAGCAGCTTCGCTAGCAAAGAGACCCAGTACTTC. Its translation is CASSFASKETQYF.

The chain recombines TRBV7-9 with TRBJ1-1, with D possibly TRBD1 on 6 matching bases. Germline CDR1 and CDR2: SEHNR and FQNEAQ (reference sequence). This CDR3 has 16 amino acids. Trimming cost V 5 bases and J 0 bases, with 16 bases left between them. CDR3 protein: CASSLSPGAVNTEAFF. The CDR3 DNA sequence: TGTGCCAGCAGCCTAAGCCCAGGGGCAGTGAACACTGAAGCTTTCTTT.

The V call is TRBV9, the J call TRBJ2-1; no clear D. The CDR3 covers 11 residues. Germline V lookup: CDR1 SGDLS, CDR2 YYNGEE. Between the trimmed V and J ends, which lost 4 bases and 6 bases, there was a span of 5 bases. The CDR3 here is CASSTGNEQFF. The CDR3 nucleotides are TGTGCCAGCAGCACCGGCAATGAGCAGTTCTTC.

J is TRBJ2-3 and V is TRBV4-2; no clear D gene. Between the trimmed V and J ends, which lost 4 bases and 4 bases, there was a span of 12 bases. The CDR3 runs 14 residues. Germline V gives CDR1 LGHNA, CDR2 YNFKEQ. The DNA of the CDR3 is TGTGCCAGCAGCCTTCCGCAAACCCCAGATACGCAGTATTTT. Its translation is CASSLPQTPDTQYF.

This rearrangement joins TRBV6-5 to TRBJ2-7; 8 positions match TRBD1. The CDR3 extends over 14 amino acids. Germline V gene sequence: CDR1 MNHEY, CDR2 SVGAGI. After removal of 5 bases from V and 2 bases from J, the junction contained 5 bases not matched to a gene. The CDR3 spells CASSIQGGPYEQYF. The CDR3 DNA follows: TGTGCCAGCAGTATACAGGGGGGTCCCTACGAGCAGTACTTC.

The V call is TRBV28, the J call TRBJ2-6; a weak D match, TRBD1 (5 bases). Deletions cut 3 bases from V and 2 bases from J, with 11 bases between. Germline V gene sequence: CDR1 MDHEN, CDR2 SYDVKM. CDR3 size: 16 residues. The CDR3 region is CASSFGQGPGANVLTF. CDR3 DNA: TGTGCCAGCAGTTTCGGCCAGGGCCCTGGGGCCAACGTCCTGACTTTC.

A few counts support this clone. The chain carries TRBV5-6 and TRBJ2-1, with 12 positions matching TRBD2. The CDR3 contains 14 residues. V shed 0 bases and J 12 bases; nucleotides not matched to a gene: 4. The V gene's germline CDR1 is SGHDT and CDR2 YYEEEE. The CDR3 nucleotides are TGTGCCAGCAGCTTGGTTGAGACTAGCGGGAGGCAGTTCTTC. Its protein product is CASSLVETSGRQFF.

The CDR3: CASSLGAANTGELFF. CDR3 nucleotides: TGTGCCAGCAGCTTAGGGGCAGCGAACACCGGGGAGCTGTTTTTT. The chain recombines TRBV11-3 with TRBJ2-2, with unresolved D. V was shortened by 1 base and J by 0 bases, with 6 bases between the two germline ends. Germline-derived CDR1 and CDR2 are SGHNT and YENEEA. CDR3 size: 15 residues.

The chain employs TRBV7-8 and TRBJ2-3, with D maybe TRBD2 (5 bases). There are 16 residues in the CDR3. Germline-derived CDR1 and CDR2 are SGHVS and FQNEAQ. Trimming took off 1 base at V and 6 bases at J, with 17 bases between the two ends. CDR3 nucleotides: TGTGCCAGCAGCTTAGGCTTGAAGTGGGAGTCGGATACGCAGTATTTT. It encodes CASSLGLKWESDTQYF.

V usage is TRBV18 and J usage is TRBJ2-1; 8 nucleotides line up with TRBD1. V lost 3 bases and J lost 4; bases outside the gene matches: 8. This CDR3 is built from 16 residues. CDR1 is KGHSH, CDR2 LQKENI, per germline. CDR3 in amino acids: CASSPPGRGQYNEQFF. Here the CDR3 DNA reads TGTGCCAGCTCACCCCCCGGCAGGGGGCAATACAATGAGCAGTTCTTC. Full variable domain (outside the CDR3, taken from reference TRBV18 and TRBJ2-1): NAGVMQNPRHLVRRRGQEARLRCSPMKGHSHVYWYRQLPEEGLKFMVYLQKENIIDESGMPKERFSAEFPKEGPSILRIQQVVRGDSAAYFCASSPPGRGQYNEQFFGPGTRLTVL.

The rearrangement joins TRBV13 to TRBJ2-1; 8 bases are shared with TRBD2. Germline V gene data show CDR1 as PRHDT and CDR2 as FYEKMQ (reference sequence). The CDR3 has 15 amino acids. With 1 base clipped from V and 3 bases from J, the junction kept 2 bases outside the gene matches. The CDR3 DNA follows: TGTGCCAGCAGCTTAGAACGGGGGGGCTACAATGAGCAGTTCTTC. Its protein is CASSLERGGYNEQFF.

This clone was picked up one time. J is TRBJ2-1 and V is TRBV7-9; 8 bases agree with TRBD2. CDR3 length: 15 residues. V lost 6 bases and J lost 4; bases outside the gene matches: 8. Germline lookup yields CDR1 SEHNR and CDR2 FQNEAQ (reference sequence). The CDR3 bases are TGTGCCAGCAGACCAGAACTAGCGGAATACAATGAGCAGTTCTTC. It translates to CASRPELAEYNEQFF.

The chain links TRBV5-1 to TRBJ2-3; 10 nucleotides agree with TRBD2. The V segment lost 6 bases and the J segment 2 bases; nucleotides outside the gene matches: 12. CDR1 and CDR2 from the germline V gene are SGHRS and YFSETQ. The CDR3 runs 17 residues. The CDR3 nucleotides are TGCGCCAGCAAAATAGCGGGAGGCCCGTCTCCCACAGATACGCAGTATTTT. It is translated as CASKIAGGPSPTDTQYF.

V gene TRBV7-9 combines with J gene TRBJ1-1; no clear D. Germline CDR1 reads SEHNR; CDR2 reads FQNEAQ (reference sequence). V was trimmed by 1 base and J by 1 base, leaving 4 bases between them. This CDR3 contains 13 residues. In DNA form, the CDR3 reads TGTGCCAGCAGCTTAGACACGAACACTGAAGCTTTCTTT. Amino acid sequence: CASSLDTNTEAFF. The entire variable domain, with the rest obtained from reference TRBV7-9 and TRBJ1-1, is as follows: DTGVSQNPRHKITKRGQNVTFRCDPISEHNRLYWYRQTLGQGPEFLTYFQNEAQLEKSRLLSDRFSAERPKGSFSTLEIQRTEQGDSAMYLCASSLDTNTEAFFGQGTRLTVV.

This sequence joins TRBV20-1 and TRBJ2-1; D not resolved. The germline V gene encodes CDR1 DFQATT and CDR2 SNEGSKA (reference sequence). CDR3 length equals 15 residues. Trimming stripped 3 bases from V and 3 bases from J, with 15 bases between. The CDR3 loop is CSASRATEDYNEQFF. CDR3 coding DNA: TGCAGTGCTAGTAGGGCAACCGAGGACTACAATGAGCAGTTCTTC.

This clone was picked up a small number of times. The CDR3 nucleotides are TGTGCCAGCAGCTCGGGATCAGCCAGGGGCGAGCAGTACTTC. Protein sequence: CASSSGSARGEQYF. J is TRBJ2-7 and V is TRBV5-5; D is possibly TRBD1 (6 bases). Germline V gives CDR1 SGHKS, CDR2 YYEKEE (reference sequence). CDR3 length equals 14 residues. The V end was cut by 3 bases, the J end by 6 bases, with 16 bases between.